The rows below give T cell receptor beta chains drawn from one sample of a study of T cells in pancreatic ductal adenocarcinoma. Sequencing was performed with immunoSEQ multiplex PCR; in TCRdb, only in-frame clones are kept and a portion is missing. The sample has over 85,000 clones, 90% to 95% seen once. Sequencing was performed on PBMCs. All receptors come from a human donor with pancreatic ductal adenocarcinoma. Both conserved end residues are part of each CDR3. D genes are given only for firm matches. Rows give clone size only sometimes, using once, few, many, or a class for an expanded clone.

NA	TRBV6-5	NA	TRBJ1-1	CASSYSRVERTEAFF	TGTGCCAGCAGTTACTCCCGGGTAGAAAGAACTGAAGCTTTCTTT
NA	TRBV30	NA	TRBJ1-5	CAWSPTGTGQPQHF	TGTGCCTGGAGCCCAACAGGGACGGGTCAGCCCCAGCATTTT
TRBD2	TRBV6-5	NA	TRBJ2-7	CASSQGLAGSYEQYF	TGTGCCAGCAGTCAGGGACTAGCGGGATCCTACGAGCAGTACTTC
TRBD2	TRBV9	NA	TRBJ2-3	CASSVEGGSQYTQYF	TGTGCCAGCAGCGTGGAGGGCGGGAGTCAATATACGCAGTATTTT
NA	TRBV9	once	TRBJ1-1	CASSVLTENTEAFF	TGTGCCAGCAGCGTTCTGACAGAGAACACTGAAGCTTTCTTT
TRBD1	TRBV11-3	NA	TRBJ2-2	CASSHRDSGELFF	TGTGCCAGCAGCCACCGGGACAGCGGGGAGCTGTTTTTT
TRBD1	TRBV28	few	TRBJ1-3	CASSLARTGTSGNTIYF	TGTGCCAGCAGTTTAGCCCGGACAGGGACCTCTGGAAACACCATATATTTT
TRBD2	TRBV30	NA	TRBJ2-7	CAWSVGASGKDEQYF	TGTGCCTGGAGTGTCGGTGCTAGCGGGAAGGACGAGCAGTACTTC
NA	TRBV7-9	NA	TRBJ2-3	CASSFEAGGADTQYF	TGTGCCAGCAGCTTCGAAGCGGGTGGCGCAGATACGCAGTATTTT
TRBD2	TRBV7-2	NA	TRBJ2-7	CASSLTSGTHYAQYF	TGTGCCAGCAGCCTCACTAGCGGGACACATTACGCGCAGTACTTC
TRBD2	TRBV6-1	NA	TRBJ2-7	CAGRLAGAYEQYF	TGTGCCGGCCGACTAGCGGGAGCCTACGAGCAGTACTTC
TRBD1	TRBV19	NA	TRBJ2-1	CASSTGQGVYNEQFF	TGTGCCAGTAGTACCGGACAGGGGGTTTACAATGAGCAGTTCTTC
NA	TRBV7-9	NA	TRBJ2-5	CASSLGLVVETQYF	TGTGCCAGCAGCTTAGGGTTAGTGGTAGAGACCCAGTACTTC
TRBD1	TRBV30	NA	TRBJ2-7	CAWSVQGLSEQYF	TGTGCCTGGAGTGTACAGGGGCTATCCGAGCAGTACTTC
NA	TRBV6-5	NA	TRBJ2-7	CASSGTLTYEQYF	TGTGCCAGCAGTGGGACTCTGACCTACGAGCAGTACTTC
TRBD2	TRBV7-2	NA	TRBJ2-3	CASSLPPQAGITDTQYF	TGTGCCAGCAGCTTACCTCCTCAAGCGGGAATCACAGATACGCAGTATTTT
TRBD1	TRBV5-1	NA	TRBJ2-7	CASSLFLAGQGSYEQYF	TGCGCCAGCAGCTTGTTTCTTGCGGGACAGGGGTCCTACGAGCAGTACTTC
NA	TRBV19	NA	TRBJ2-2	CASSILEGLGELFF	TGTGCCAGTAGTATCCTGGAGGGGTTGGGGGAGCTGTTTTTT
NA	TRBV7-9	NA	TRBJ2-3	CASSFISTDTQYF	TGTGCCAGCAGCTTTATTAGCACAGATACGCAGTATTTT
TRBD1	TRBV5-1	NA	TRBJ2-5	CASSLSTGLEETQYF	TGCGCCAGCAGCTTGTCGACAGGGTTGGAGGAGACCCAGTACTTC
TRBD2	TRBV25-1	NA	TRBJ2-1	CASSDGLAAYNEQFF	TGTGCCAGCAGTGACGGACTAGCGGCCTACAATGAGCAGTTCTTC
TRBD1	TRBV6-1	NA	TRBJ2-7	CASSEALFSGTGFDEQYF	TGTGCCAGCAGTGAAGCTCTTTTTTCCGGGACAGGTTTTGACGAGCAGTACTTC
TRBD2	TRBV6-1	once	TRBJ2-7	CASSPGLGYEQYF	TGTGCCAGCAGCCCGGGACTAGGCTACGAGCAGTACTTC
NA	TRBV5-4	NA	TRBJ2-2	CASSFQNTGELFF	TGTGCCAGCAGCTTTCAAAACACCGGGGAGCTGTTTTTT
NA	TRBV12-2	NA	TRBJ2-2	CASRPEGPWAGGPDGELFF	TGTGCAAGTCGCCCCGAGGGTCCCTGGGCGGGAGGGCCGGACGGGGAGCTGTTTTTT
NA	TRBV4-2	NA	TRBJ2-3	CASSQGRLGADTQYF	TGTGCCAGCAGCCAAGGAAGGCTAGGGGCAGATACGCAGTATTTT
NA	TRBV9	NA	TRBJ2-3	CASSPNEGDADTQYF	TGTGCCAGCAGCCCTAACGAGGGGGATGCAGATACGCAGTATTTT
NA	TRBV15	NA	TRBJ2-2	CATSRDPGHGTGELFF	TGTGCCACCAGCAGAGATCCGGGACACGGCACCGGGGAGCTGTTTTTT
NA	TRBV2	NA	TRBJ2-2	CASRGGINTGELFF	TGTGCCAGCAGGGGCGGGATAAATACCGGGGAGCTGTTTTTT
NA	TRBV5-6	NA	TRBJ2-5	CASNRQVETQYF	TGTGCCAGCAATCGCCAGGTTGAGACCCAGTACTTC
NA	TRBV11-2	once	TRBJ2-7	CASSGPYEQYF	TGTGCCAGCAGCGGGCCCTACGAGCAGTACTTC
NA	TRBV4-2	NA	TRBJ2-3	CASSLLDTGTDTQYF	TGTGCCAGCAGCCTCCTCGATACAGGGACAGATACGCAGTATTTT
TRBD2	TRBV7-2	NA	TRBJ2-7	CASSALAGGYEQYF	TGTGCCAGCAGCGCGCTAGCGGGAGGGTACGAGCAGTACTTC
TRBD1	TRBV10-3	NA	TRBJ1-4	CAISESIGQGSGKLFF	TGTGCCATCAGTGAGTCGATAGGACAGGGGTCGGGAAAACTGTTTTTT
NA	TRBV5-1	NA	TRBJ2-2	CASRQGNTGELFF	TGCGCCAGCCGGCAGGGGAACACCGGGGAGCTGTTTTTT
TRBD1	TRBV19	NA	TRBJ1-5	CASSPGTGVVGNQPQHF	TGTGCCAGTAGTCCCGGGACAGGGGTGGTTGGCAATCAGCCCCAGCATTTT
NA	TRBV7-9	once	TRBJ2-7	CASSLYNEQYF	TGTGCCAGCAGCTTATACAACGAGCAGTACTTC
NA	TRBV28	once	TRBJ1-2	CASNKIRDGYTF	TGTGCCAGCAACAAAATCAGGGATGGCTACACCTTC
TRBD1	TRBV28	NA	TRBJ2-5	CASSVGQGAFQETQYF	TGTGCCAGCAGCGTCGGACAGGGGGCTTTTCAAGAGACCCAGTACTTC
NA	TRBV5-4	NA	TRBJ2-1	CASSRDLYSYNEQFF	TGTGCCAGCAGCCGGGACTTGTACTCCTACAATGAGCAGTTCTTC
NA	TRBV11-2	once	TRBJ2-5	CASSFGIQETQYF	TGTGCCAGCAGCTTTGGCATCCAAGAGACCCAGTACTTC
TRBD1	TRBV2	NA	TRBJ2-3	CASSQGTDTQYF	TGTGCCAGCTCACAGGGGACAGATACGCAGTATTTT